A single sample gave rise to the 25 T cell receptor beta chains below, sequenced in a study of blood T cells in healthy people across ages. Primers used in a second PCR of roughly 7 to 12 cycles were a sample-barcoded 5' primer and a J-beta primer mix. One entry per CDR3 protein results from TCRdb running MiXCR on the 5' RACE reads. The table lists some 690,000 distinct CDR3 sequences, about a fifth of them singletons. The sample taken for sequencing was blood. The receptors originated from a man in his 70s in good health.

CDR3 sequence reads: CSARWRSTDTQYF. The CDR3 coding sequence is TGCAGTGCTAGATGGCGAAGCACAGATACGCAGTATTTT. The V call is TRBV20-1, the J call TRBJ2-3; D not resolved. The ends were cut back, 2 bases at V and 0 bases at J, with 6 bases in the middle. CDR3 length: 13 residues. CDR1 and CDR2 from the germline V gene are DFQATT and SNEGSKA (reference sequence).

This clonotype came up many times. This chain links TRBV7-2 with TRBJ2-5, with D possibly being TRBD1 or TRBD2 (5 bases each). Per germline, CDR1 SGHTA and CDR2 FQGNSA. Trimming took off 5 bases at V and 2 bases at J, with 15 bases between the two ends. CDR3 length: 15 residues. The CDR3 is CASSRREGPQETQYF. DNA for the CDR3: TGTGCCAGCAGCCGACGCGAGGGGCCTCAAGAGACCCAGTACTTC.

Worth noting for this clonotype: A read error may explain this, as a much larger clone is one base away. The rearrangement uses TRBV10-3 and TRBJ2-3, with a tentative D call TRBD1 (6 bases). The length of the CDR3 is 15 residues. Germline loops: CDR1 ENHRY, CDR2 SYGVKD. The CDR3: CAIKRDDRNTDTQSF. CDR3 DNA sequence: TGTGCCATCAAGAGAGACGACAGGAACACAGATACGCAGTCTTTT.

This clonotype was seen a handful of times. The V gene is TRBV20-1, the J gene TRBJ2-3; possible D gene TRBD1, 6 bases. This CDR3 contains 13 residues. The V gene's germline CDR1 is DFQATT and CDR2 SNEGSKA (reference sequence). V was cut by 8 bases and J by 2 bases, with 14 bases left in between. The chain's CDR3 is CSSGARSTDTQYF. DNA of the CDR3: TGCAGTTCAGGGGCGCGTTCCACAGATACGCAGTATTTT.

The CDR3, as DNA: TGTGCCAGCAGCTTAGCTAACGGCCCCTACAATGAGCAGTTCTTC. Its protein is CASSLANGPYNEQFF. The chain uses TRBV11-3 and TRBJ2-1; D ambiguous. Germline CDR1 reads SGHNT; CDR2 reads YENEEA. Between the trimmed V and J ends, which lost 1 base and 2 bases, there was a span of 9 bases. This CDR3 comprises 15 residues. The complete variable domain, with remaining parts taken from reference TRBV11-3 and TRBJ2-1, reads EAGVVQSPRYKIIEKKQPVAFWCNPISGHNTLYWYLQNLGQGPELLIRYENEEAVDDSQLPKDRFSAERLKGVDSTLKIQPAELGDSAVYLCASSLANGPYNEQFFGPGTRLTVL.

The CDR3 DNA is TGCAGTGCTAGAGTGGGGGGGCACCGCACTGAAGCTTTCTTT. Translating gives CSARVGGHRTEAFF. The chain is built from TRBV20-1 and TRBJ1-1, with D possibly being TRBD1 (6 bases). V dropped 1 base and J dropped 4 bases, with 13 bases sitting between them. CDR3 length: 14 residues. Germline CDR1 DFQATT, CDR2 SNEGSKA (reference sequence).

The gene calls are TRBV5-1 and TRBJ1-4; a possible D gene is TRBD1 (5 bases). The length of the CDR3 is 17 residues. V dropped 0 bases and J dropped 1 base, with 13 bases sitting between them. Germline-derived CDR1 and CDR2 are SGHRS and YFSETQ. CDR3 region: CASSLDQGRGTNEKLFF. CDR3 DNA sequence: TGCGCCAGCAGCTTGGACCAGGGAAGAGGAACTAATGAAAAACTGTTTTTT.

This clonotype has just a few counts. This sequence joins TRBV7-7 and TRBJ2-5; D remains unclear. The CDR3 contains 14 residues. The germline V gene encodes CDR1 SSHAT and CDR2 FNYEAQ (reference sequence). Deletions cut 4 bases from V and 2 bases from J, with 11 bases between. DNA for the CDR3: TGTGCCAGCAGCTCCGCAAGTCGGCAAGAGACCCAGTACTTC. Encoded protein: CASSSASRQETQYF.

This clonotype was found a few times. This rearrangement joins TRBV7-2 to TRBJ2-5; the D gene is possibly TRBD2 (6 bases). With 3 bases removed from V and 1 base from J, the gap between germline ends came to 9 bases. CDR1 SGHTA and CDR2 FQGNSA come from the germline V gene. The CDR3 totals 14 residues. CDR3 nucleotides: TGTGCCAGCAGCTTCCTTAGCGGCCAAGAGACCCAGTACTTC. Translation gives CASSFLSGQETQYF.

This clonotype was counted a few times. V usage is TRBV19 and J usage is TRBJ1-4; no definite D call. The CDR3 has 15 amino acids. The V end was cut by 3 bases, the J end by 3 bases, with 11 bases between. Germline V CDR1 and CDR2: LNHDA, SQIVND (reference sequence). This CDR3 reads CASSIGGIPNEKLFF. As DNA, the CDR3 is TGTGCCAGTAGTATCGGAGGGATCCCTAATGAAAAACTGTTTTTT. The full variable domain, completed using reference TRBV19 and TRBJ1-4, is DGGITQSPKYLFRKEGQNVTLSCEQNLNHDAMYWYRQDPGQGLRLIYYSQIVNDFQKGDIAEGYSVSREKKESFPLTVTSAQKNPTAFYLCASSIGGIPNEKLFFGSGTQLSVL.

This clonotype was found many times. This chain joins TRBV4-3 and TRBJ1-2, with 8 bases matching TRBD1. After removal of 2 bases from V and 4 bases from J, the junction contained 9 bases not matched to a gene. Germline lookup yields CDR1 LGHNA and CDR2 YSLEER. The CDR3 extends over 16 amino acids. CDR3 in amino acids: CASSQRQGSGSYGYTF. In DNA, the CDR3 is TGCGCCAGCAGCCAACGACAGGGGTCTGGGAGCTATGGCTACACCTTC.

The chain joins TRBV12-3 or TRBV12-4 to TRBJ2-3; 7 nucleotides match TRBD1. The ends lost 5 bases at V and 1 base at J; junction bases unmatched: 9. The CDR3 extends over 16 amino acids. The CDR3, as DNA: TGTGCCAGCAGTCCCCGTGACGGGACAGGCACAGATACGCAGTATTTT. Its protein product is CASSPRDGTGTDTQYF.

As for this clonotype: Mismatch with germline at one junction end may stem from a read error. CDR3: CASKLGKGADAQYF. CDR3 sequence (DNA): TGTGCCAGCAAATTAGGCAAGGGAGCAGATGCGCAGTATTTT. J is TRBJ2-3 and V is TRBV12-3 or TRBV12-4; TRBD2 might be the D (5 bases). This CDR3 contains 14 residues.

This clonotype was counted between two and nine times. In DNA form, the CDR3 reads TGCAGCCCTAAGGACAGGTCTGAGCATCAGCCCCAGCATTTT. Encoded protein: CSPKDRSEHQPQHF. The chain has TRBV29-1 and TRBJ1-5, with 7 nucleotides matching TRBD1. Germline CDR1 is SQVTM and CDR2 is ANQGSEA. Losses at the gene ends were 8 bases for V and 5 bases for J; bases not matched to a gene: 12. This CDR3 contains 14 residues.

V is TRBV29-1 and J is TRBJ2-3; 7 nucleotides match TRBD1. Germline CDR1 reads SQVTM; CDR2 reads ANQGSEA. The length of the CDR3 is 17 residues. The V segment lost 2 bases and the J segment 5 bases; nucleotides outside the gene matches: 16. The CDR3 sequence: CSVEFLTKQGPGDTQYF. Here the CDR3 DNA reads TGCAGCGTTGAATTCCTCACGAAACAGGGGCCGGGAGATACGCAGTATTTT.

This clonotype turned up a few times. The V gene is TRBV15, the J gene TRBJ1-4, with 9 bases that match TRBD1. The CDR3 extends over 12 amino acids. The germline gives CDR1 LNHNV, CDR2 YYDKDF (reference sequence). The ends lost 11 bases at V and 8 bases at J; junction bases unmatched: 6. The CDR3 DNA reads TGTGCCTCACGACAGGGGGACGAAAAACTGTTTTTT. It is translated as CASRQGDEKLFF.

This clonotype was found a few times. The chain is built from TRBV7-3 and TRBJ2-3; 9 nucleotides line up with TRBD2. V lost 5 bases to trimming and J lost 5 bases; unmatched junction nucleotides: 8. This CDR3 spans 15 amino acids. Germline CDR1 is SGHTA and CDR2 is FQGTGA. The CDR3 loop is CASSPGGRAVDTQYF. The CDR3 DNA reads TGTGCCAGCAGCCCCGGCGGGAGGGCAGTAGATACGCAGTATTTT.

Points on this clonotype: Sequence at one end of the junction differs from germline and may be a read error. This rearrangement joins TRBV6-5 to TRBJ2-5; TRBD2 agrees at 12 bases. The J call may be mistaken, given a closer DNA end match to TRBJ2-1. The germline gives CDR1 MNHEY, CDR2 SVGAGI. The CDR3 is made up of 17 amino acids. CDR3 in amino acids: CTSSYLTTSGSYNEQFF. The CDR3 nucleotides read TGTACCAGCAGTTACCTCACGACTAGCGGGAGTTACAATGAGCAGTTCTTC.

The J gene is TRBJ2-3, the V gene TRBV7-2; perhaps D is TRBD1 or TRBD2 (5 bases each). This CDR3 is built from 12 residues. Germline V gene lookup returns CDR1 SGHTA and CDR2 FQGNSA. Trimming pared 4 bases from V and 8 bases from J, leaving 10 bases between. Here the CDR3 reads CASSSRGATQYF. In nucleotides, the CDR3 is TGTGCCAGCAGCTCCAGAGGGGCTACGCAGTATTTT. Looking up the rest from reference TRBV7-2 and TRBJ2-3 gives the full variable domain: GAGVSQSPSNKVTEKGKDVELRCDPISGHTALYWYRQSLGQGLEFLIYFQGNSAPDKSGLPSDRFSAERTGGSVSTLTIQRTQQEDSAVYLCASSSRGATQYFGPGTRLTVL.

The V call is TRBV20-1, the J call TRBJ2-1; 8 positions agree with TRBD2. CDR1 is DFQATT and CDR2 is SNEGSKA in the germline V gene (reference sequence). With 0 bases clipped from V and 7 bases from J, the junction kept 11 bases outside the gene matches. There are 16 residues in the CDR3. In nucleotides, the CDR3 is TGCAGTGCTAGAGATCGTCGACTAGCGTACAAGAATGAGCAGTTCTTC. Protein product: CSARDRRLAYKNEQFF.

The table lists this clonotype with a few counts. V usage is TRBV19 and J usage is TRBJ2-7, with D perhaps TRBD2 (6 bases). CDR1 is LNHDA, CDR2 SQIVND, per germline (reference sequence). V lost 11 bases to trimming and J lost 3 bases, with 8 bases between them. The CDR3 runs to 10 residues. The CDR3 here is CALGGYEQYV. CDR3 nucleotide sequence: TGTGCCTTGGGAGGCTACGAGCAGTACGTC.

In this sample, this clonotype turned up a few times. This chain joins TRBV6-5 and TRBJ1-6; D unclear. CDR3 length equals 12 residues. Germline V gene data show CDR1 as MNHEY and CDR2 as SVGAGI. Between the trimmed V and J ends, which lost 5 bases and 10 bases, there was a span of 9 bases. CDR3 protein: CASSRPNSPLHF. DNA of the CDR3: TGTGCCAGCAGTAGGCCCAACTCACCCCTCCACTTT.

The gene calls are TRBV6-6 and TRBJ2-3; D is possibly TRBD2 (5 bases). CDR3 length equals 12 residues. The V end was cut by 11 bases, the J end by 4 bases, with 13 bases between. Germline CDR1 MNHNY, CDR2 SVGAGI (reference sequence). The CDR3: CASKRDPDTQYF. CDR3 coding DNA: TGTGCCTCCAAGAGGGATCCAGATACGCAGTATTTT.

The chain carries TRBV20-1 and TRBJ2-5; TRBD1 is a possible D gene (5 bases). V lost 0 bases and J lost 5, with 19 bases in between. Germline lookup yields CDR1 DFQATT and CDR2 SNEGSKA (reference sequence). This CDR3 comprises 16 residues. CDR3 region: CSARDLPQDLWETQYF. The DNA for the CDR3 is TGCAGTGCTAGAGATCTCCCACAGGACCTCTGGGAGACCCAGTACTTC.

The chain recombines TRBV5-1 with TRBJ1-1; TRBD1 agrees at 8 bases. CDR1 and CDR2 (germline): SGHRS, YFSETQ. CDR3 length: 15 residues. The ends lost 4 bases at V and 2 bases at J; junction bases unmatched: 7. The CDR3 coding sequence is TGCGCCAGCAGCCCTCTGACAGGGGACAACACTGAAGCTTTCTTT. Protein: CASSPLTGDNTEAFF.